What follows is one TCR beta chain and its context. Its antigen is unknown. This sample was included in a study of shared clonotypes between healthy human individuals. Assay used: immunoSEQ multiplex PCR; TCRdb lists only in-frame clones, some missing. The data show around 2,100,000 clones, with roughly 94% seen just once and approximately 1% held by the top ten. Cells designated naive CD8 were CD45RO-negative and were positively selected for CCR7, with terminally differentiated effector memory CD45RA+ cells excluded. Study results and limitations: An effect of sequencing depth on clonotype sharing among donors was expected. Some clonotypes were shared by all four sorted-subset donors, while others were not shared. The non-shared ones had lower generation probabilities than the shared ones.

The TCR sequence derives from a man in his late teens or twenties in good health. Material for sequencing was naive CD8+ T cells sorted from blood.

CDR3 nucleotides: TGTGCCAGCAGTTATTCGGCCAGTGAAGCTTTCTTT. It specifies CASSYSASEAFF. This chain uses TRBV6-6 with TRBJ1-1, with D hard to call. Germline CDR1 MNHNY, CDR2 SVGAGI (reference sequence). There are 12 residues in the CDR3. Trimming cost V 3 bases and J 7 bases, with 9 bases left between them.